These 27 T cell receptor beta chains were sequenced from one sample in a study of T cell changes during pregnancy in multiple sclerosis. Profiled with immunoSEQ multiplex PCR; TCRdb holds only in-frame clones, not every one. The table shows tens of thousands of clones, with 87% occurring only once. Sequences were derived from CD8+ T cells from peripheral blood mononuclear cells, sampled in the first trimester of pregnancy. The receptors originated from a female donor with multiple sclerosis, enrolled in a pregnancy study.

The V call is TRBV6-5, the J call TRBJ1-5; 8 bases line up with TRBD1. This CDR3 contains 14 residues. The junction had 6 bases not matched to a gene; V was cut back by 7 bases and J by 4 bases. CDR1 and CDR2 (germline): MNHEY, SVGAGI. For the CDR3, the DNA is TGTGCCAGCACCTCGGACAGGGTAAATCAGCCCCAGCATTTT. Translated, it gives CASTSDRVNQPQHF.

V gene TRBV7-9 combines with J gene TRBJ1-1; the match to TRBD1 covers 8 bases. The CDR3 loop spans 15 amino acids. In germline, CDR1 is SEHNR, CDR2 FQNEAQ (reference sequence). Germline trimming cut 5 bases from V and 3 bases from J; bases unmatched to any gene: 8. CDR3 DNA sequence: TGTGCCAGCAGCACACCTCAGGGGGCGTACACTGAAGCTTTCTTT. Protein product: CASSTPQGAYTEAFF.

Judged by abundance, this clone is medium-sized. CDR3 sequence: CASSGWASGSYEQYF. DNA for the CDR3: TGTGCCAGCAGCGGTTGGGCTAGCGGGAGCTACGAGCAGTACTTC. The chain employs TRBV5-6 and TRBJ2-7; TRBD2 matches 10 bases. CDR1 and CDR2 (germline): SGHDT, YYEEEE. With 4 bases clipped from V and 3 bases from J, the junction kept 7 bases outside the gene matches. This CDR3 has 15 amino acids.

The chain recombines TRBV7-2 with TRBJ2-7; D perhaps matches TRBD1 (5 bases). The V end was cut by 5 bases, the J end by 5 bases, with 22 bases between. The CDR3 consists of 16 residues. Germline V gene data show CDR1 as SGHTA and CDR2 as FQGNSA. This CDR3 reads CASSPDLGRGFDEQYF. Written as DNA, the CDR3 is TGTGCCAGCAGCCCAGACCTTGGTAGGGGTTTCGACGAGCAGTACTTC.

The chain couples TRBV15 to TRBJ2-7, with 8 bases identical to TRBD1. The J segment lost 5 bases and the V segment lost 1 base, leaving 4 bases of the junction unmatched. Germline V CDR1 and CDR2: LNHNV, YYDKDF (reference sequence). CDR3 length: 14 residues. CDR3 sequence (DNA): TGTGCCACCAGCAGAGGACAGGGGATCGACGAGCAGTACTTC. Residues: CATSRGQGIDEQYF.

This clone was detected only a few times. The rearrangement uses TRBV4-2 and TRBJ1-1; D uncertain. The CDR3 covers 15 residues. Germline CDR1 LGHNA, CDR2 YNFKEQ. V gave up 0 bases and J gave up 1 base, with 9 bases separating them. The CDR3 nucleotides are TGTGCCAGCAGCCAAGAGCTCAGTCAGAACACTGAAGCTTTCTTT. This encodes CASSQELSQNTEAFF.

This rearrangement joins TRBV27 to TRBJ2-7; 7 nucleotides match TRBD2. CDR1 and CDR2 (germline): MNHEY, SMNVEV (reference sequence). The J segment lost 4 bases and the V segment lost 10 bases, leaving 7 bases of the junction unmatched. The CDR3 consists of 12 residues. The CDR3 spells CATMTSTYEQYF. Written as DNA, the CDR3 is TGTGCCACCATGACTAGCACATACGAGCAGTACTTC.

The rearrangement uses TRBV19 and TRBJ2-7, with 7 positions matching TRBD2. The J segment lost 2 bases and the V segment lost 3 bases, leaving 4 bases of the junction unmatched. CDR1 is LNHDA and CDR2 is SQIVND in the germline V gene (reference sequence). The CDR3 is 14 amino acids. The CDR3 loop reads CASSIGLEPYEQYF. CDR3 in DNA: TGTGCCAGTAGTATCGGACTAGAGCCCTACGAGCAGTACTTC.

This clone is judged medium-sized. The chain links TRBV29-1 to TRBJ1-1, with 9 nucleotides matching TRBD1. Germline V gene sequence: CDR1 SQVTM, CDR2 ANQGSEA. This CDR3 is 13 amino acids long. Germline trimming cut 8 bases from V and 4 bases from J; bases unmatched to any gene: 8. CDR3 loop: CSFRTGEGTEAFF. The CDR3 region has the DNA TGCAGCTTTAGGACAGGGGAAGGCACTGAAGCTTTCTTT.

The rearrangement uses TRBV15 and TRBJ1-5; D gene ambiguous. Per germline, CDR1 LNHNV and CDR2 YYDKDF (reference sequence). Trimming shortened V by 4 bases and J by 0 bases, and 10 bases separated the two germline ends. The CDR3 loop spans 15 amino acids. The CDR3 bases are TGTGCCACCAGCATAAATGGAGATAGCAATCAGCCCCAGCATTTT. This codes for CATSINGDSNQPQHF.

The chain combines TRBV7-2 with TRBJ2-7; D is perhaps TRBD1 (5 bases). From germline, CDR1 is SGHTA and CDR2 FQGNSA. Trimming removed 5 bases at V and 3 bases at J, with 14 bases between. This CDR3 has 14 amino acids. In DNA form, the CDR3 reads TGTGCCAGCAGCCGCTCACAGGCTGACTACGAGCAGTACTTC. Amino acid sequence: CASSRSQADYEQYF.

This chain connects TRBV2 to TRBJ2-3; TRBD2 agrees at 9 bases. The CDR3 length is 15 residues. The germline V gene encodes CDR1 SNHLY and CDR2 FYNNEI. Germline trimming cut 3 bases from V and 3 bases from J; bases unmatched to any gene: 4. The CDR3 DNA reads TGTGCCAGCAGTGAGGCGGGGGGGCCGACAGATACGCAGTATTTT. Translating it yields CASSEAGGPTDTQYF.

This clone has at least ten counts. The rearrangement joins TRBV28 to TRBJ1-2, with 8 bases matching TRBD1. V was clipped by 6 bases and J by 4 bases; unmatched bases: 7. Germline CDR1 and CDR2: MDHEN and SYDVKM. The CDR3 loop spans 14 amino acids. CDR3 DNA sequence: TGTGCCAGCAGGATACAGGGGGAATCCTATGGCTACACCTTC. Translating it yields CASRIQGESYGYTF.

The chain links TRBV18 to TRBJ2-5, with D hard to call. V lost 6 bases and J lost 4, with 12 bases in between. CDR3 length: 13 residues. CDR1 and CDR2 (germline): KGHSH, LQKENI. The CDR3 region is CASSSSPVETQYF. In nucleotides, the CDR3 is TGTGCCAGCTCCTCCTCCCCGGTAGAGACCCAGTACTTC.

The chain recombines TRBV7-7 with TRBJ2-5; perhaps TRBD1 as D (7 bases). This CDR3 has 16 residues. Germline V gene data show CDR1 as SSHAT and CDR2 as FNYEAQ (reference sequence). V gave up 1 base and J gave up 2 bases, with 14 bases separating them. The CDR3 DNA reads as TGTGCCAGCAGCTTAGTTTGGAGGGGGCGACAAGAGACCCAGTACTTC. Its translation: CASSLVWRGRQETQYF. The full variable domain, completed using reference TRBV7-7 and TRBJ2-5, is GAGVSQSPRYKVTKRGQDVTLRCDPISSHATLYWYQQALGQGPEFLTYFNYEAQPDKSGLPSDRFSAERPEGSISTLTIQRTEQRDSAMYRCASSLVWRGRQETQYFGPGTRLLVL.

There are a few counts of this clone. The V call is TRBV6-6, the J call TRBJ2-2, with 8 bases matching TRBD2. The CDR3 has 16 amino acids. V gave up 2 bases and J gave up 6 bases; unmatched junction bases: 8. Germline loops: CDR1 MNHNY, CDR2 SVGAGI (reference sequence). For the CDR3, the DNA is TGTGCCAGCAGTTACAGCGGGGGTGATTCTGCCGGGGAGCTGTTTTTT. As protein: CASSYSGGDSAGELFF.

The rearrangement links TRBV7-9 to TRBJ2-7; weak D call: TRBD2 (6 bases). This CDR3 has 12 residues. The V and J ends lost 3 bases and 7 bases respectively, with 10 bases between them. CDR1 SEHNR and CDR2 FQNEAQ come from the germline V gene (reference sequence). Here the CDR3 reads CASSFGLAEQYF. For the CDR3, the DNA is TGTGCCAGCAGCTTTGGGCTAGCGGAGCAGTACTTC.

The chain couples TRBV5-4 to TRBJ2-7, with 7 nucleotides matching TRBD1. Germline trimming cut 4 bases from V and 2 bases from J; bases unmatched to any gene: 9. The CDR3 is 15 residues long. In germline, CDR1 is SGHNT, CDR2 YYREEE (reference sequence). This chain's CDR3 is CASSLETGNPYEQYF. The CDR3, as DNA: TGTGCCAGCAGCCTTGAGACAGGGAACCCCTACGAGCAGTACTTC.

In its sample, this clone was seen a few times. This chain links TRBV7-9 with TRBJ2-5; D is unclear. Germline V lookup: CDR1 SEHNR, CDR2 FQNEAQ (reference sequence). The CDR3 runs to 12 residues. Trimming removed 3 bases from V and 1 base from J, with 3 bases in between. CDR3: CASSFLQETQYF. CDR3 bases: TGTGCCAGCAGCTTCCTCCAAGAGACCCAGTACTTC.

V gene TRBV5-4 combines with J gene TRBJ2-1; D is possibly TRBD1 (5 bases). Per the germline V gene, CDR1 is SGHNT and CDR2 is YYREEE (reference sequence). Between the trimmed V and J ends, which lost 0 bases and 8 bases, there was a span of 9 bases. This CDR3 spans 13 amino acids. The DNA of the CDR3 is TGTGCCAGCAGCTTGGATCTAGGGGATGAGCAGTTCTTC. It translates to CASSLDLGDEQFF.

The chain couples TRBV2 to TRBJ1-4, with D possibly TRBD1 on 6 matching bases. This CDR3 is 12 amino acids long. V was clipped by 9 bases and J by 9 bases, with 14 bases between them. CDR1 and CDR2 (germline): SNHLY, FYNNEI. The CDR3 DNA sequence: TGTGCCAGTGAGGACAGCCAGCAAAAACTGTTTTTT. Translated, it gives CASEDSQQKLFF. Variable domain in full (rest from reference TRBV2 and TRBJ1-4): EPEVTQTPSHQVTQMGQEVILRCVPISNHLYFYWYRQILGQKVEFLVSFYNNEISEKSEIFDDQFSVERPDGSNFTLKIRSTKLEDSAMYFCASEDSQQKLFFGSGTQLSVL.

The gene calls are TRBV11-1 and TRBJ2-1, with 7 bases that match TRBD2. J was trimmed by 3 bases and V by 4 bases; bases with no gene match: 3. This CDR3 is built from 14 residues. Per the germline V gene, CDR1 is SGHAT and CDR2 is FQDESV (reference sequence). The CDR3 DNA is TGTGCCAGCAGCTCGGGGGGTTTCTACAATGAGCAGTTCTTC. This encodes CASSSGGFYNEQFF.

The V call is TRBV10-3, the J call TRBJ2-7; weak D call: TRBD1 (10 bases). Trimming stripped 8 bases from V and 2 bases from J, with 31 bases between. This CDR3 spans 19 amino acids. CDR1 is ENHRY and CDR2 is SYGVKD in the germline V gene. The CDR3 DNA reads as TGTGCCATCGGGGACAGGGGCATAAGCGGGGGGCTCAGCACCTACGAGCAGTACTTC. It translates to CAIGDRGISGGLSTYEQYF.

The chain is built from TRBV27 and TRBJ1-1; TRBD1 might be the D (6 bases). Germline lookup yields CDR1 MNHEY and CDR2 SMNVEV (reference sequence). The CDR3 runs 14 residues. The V end was cut by 5 bases, the J end by 1 base, with 11 bases between. The CDR3 protein is CASSPQQGNTEAFF. DNA of the CDR3: TGTGCCAGCAGTCCTCAACAGGGGAACACTGAAGCTTTCTTT.

The V call is TRBV29-1, the J call TRBJ2-1, with TRBD1 identical over 7 bases. The junction had 0 bases not matched to a gene; V was cut back by 3 bases and J by 4 bases. Germline values: CDR1 SQVTM, CDR2 ANQGSEA. The length of the CDR3 is 12 residues. As DNA, the CDR3 is TGCAGCGTTGAGGACAGGTACAATGAGCAGTTCTTC. It is translated as CSVEDRYNEQFF.

The chain joins TRBV19 to TRBJ2-7; maybe TRBD2 (5 bases). The CDR3 consists of 13 residues. CDR1 is LNHDA and CDR2 is SQIVND in the germline V gene (reference sequence). V was clipped by 2 bases and J by 3 bases, with 8 bases between them. CDR3 in amino acids: CASSIPGIYEQYF. CDR3 bases: TGTGCCAGTAGTATACCCGGGATCTACGAGCAGTACTTC.

This chain uses TRBV5-4 with TRBJ2-7; 13 bases are a match to TRBD2. J was trimmed by 5 bases and V by 4 bases; bases with no gene match: 9. This CDR3 has 16 amino acids. The V gene's germline CDR1 is SGHNT and CDR2 YYREEE (reference sequence). The CDR3 protein is CASSPTGLAGENEQYF. In DNA, the CDR3 is TGTGCCAGCAGCCCCACCGGACTAGCGGGAGAGAACGAGCAGTACTTC. The variable domain in full, with the rest retrieved from reference TRBV5-4 and TRBJ2-7, is ETGVTQSPTHLIKTRGQQVTLRCSSQSGHNTVSWYQQALGQGPQFIFQYYREEENGRGNFPPRFSGLQFPNYSSELNVNALELDDSALYLCASSPTGLAGENEQYFGPGTRLTVT.